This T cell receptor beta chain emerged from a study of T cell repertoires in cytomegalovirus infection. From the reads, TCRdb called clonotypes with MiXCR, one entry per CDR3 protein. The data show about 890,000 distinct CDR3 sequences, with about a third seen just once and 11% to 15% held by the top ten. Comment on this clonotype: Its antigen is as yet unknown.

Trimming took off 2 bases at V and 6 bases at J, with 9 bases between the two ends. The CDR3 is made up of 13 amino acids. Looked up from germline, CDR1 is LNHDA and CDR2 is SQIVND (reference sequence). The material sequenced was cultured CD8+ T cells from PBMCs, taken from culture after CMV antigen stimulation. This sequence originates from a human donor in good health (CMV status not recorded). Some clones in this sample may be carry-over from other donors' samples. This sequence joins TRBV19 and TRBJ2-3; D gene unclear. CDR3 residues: CASSIIGLDTQYF. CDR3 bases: TGTGCCAGTAGTATAATTGGATTGGATACGCAGTATTTT.